These 3 T cell receptor beta chains came from one sample sequenced in a study of metastatic and nonmetastatic thyroid tumors. TCRdb re-clonotyped the PCR reads through MiXCR. The profile shows 37,000 or so clones, approximately 18% of them singletons. Ahead of thyroid surgery, no patient had received treatment of any kind. The specimen was blood. These receptors came from a male donor with papillary thyroid cancer or a benign thyroid nodule (not recorded which). Some clones in this sample may be carry-over from other donors' samples.

This clone has at least ten counts. This rearrangement joins TRBV18 to TRBJ2-5; TRBD1 matches 9 bases. The V gene's germline CDR1 is KGHSH and CDR2 LQKENI. V gave up 2 bases and J gave up 1 base; unmatched junction bases: 11. The CDR3 is 18 residues long. The CDR3 here is CASSPSHGTGRAQETQYF. CDR3 DNA: TGTGCCAGCTCACCATCTCACGGGACAGGGAGGGCCCAAGAGACCCAGTACTTC.

This clone was observed many times. Its ends do not fully match the called genes, so a read error is possible. Other DNA sequences within the sample encode an identical CDR3. The DNA for the CDR3 is TGCGCCAGCAGTGAGCGGCAGGCGGGGGGCTATGGCTACACCTTC. Protein sequence: CASSERQAGGYGYTF. The chain combines TRBV6-1 with TRBJ1-2; TRBD1 might be the D (5 bases). Germline CDR1 is MNHNS and CDR2 is SASEGT. The CDR3 is 15 amino acids.

This clone was detected ten times or more. V usage is TRBV15 and J usage is TRBJ2-7; D is possibly TRBD1 (6 bases). The CDR3 runs to 16 residues. The V end was cut by 3 bases, the J end by 0 bases, with 15 bases between. The germline CDR1 and CDR2 sequences are LNHNV and YYDKDF (reference sequence). The CDR3 region is CATSSATGSRSYEQYF. The CDR3 DNA is TGTGCCACCAGCAGTGCAACAGGGTCCCGCTCCTACGAGCAGTACTTC.